These T cell receptor beta chains were read from a single sample in a study of blood T cell repertoires in COVID-19. The protocol was immunoSEQ multiplex PCR, while the TCRdb copy is restricted to in-frame clones and leaves out a portion. Of about 260,000 clones listed, over 80% are singletons. Material: peripheral blood. The source of these receptors is a woman in her thirties or forties who had recovered from COVID-19. CDR3s include the opening cysteine and the closing phenylalanine or tryptophan. The D gene is left open where the match is weak.

d_call: .
v_call: TRBV27
j_call: TRBJ2-1
cdr3_nt: TGTGCCACCGGAGGGACTGCAAACAATGAGCAGTTCTTC
cdr3_aa: CATGGTANNEQFF

d_call: TRBD1
v_call: TRBV4-1
j_call: TRBJ1-6
cdr3_nt: TGCGCCAGCAGCGGCCGACAGGGATCCTATAATTCACCCCTCCACTTT
cdr3_aa: CASSGRQGSYNSPLHF

d_call: TRBD2
v_call: TRBV15
j_call: TRBJ2-7
cdr3_nt: TGTGCCACCAGCAGAGTCCGGGGGGAGGAGCAGTACTTC
cdr3_aa: CATSRVRGEEQYF

d_call: .
v_call: TRBV11-3
j_call: TRBJ2-1
cdr3_nt: TGTGCCAGCAGCTTAAGGGGGGGGCGACAGGAACTTAGCTCCTACAATGAGCAGTTCTTC
cdr3_aa: CASSLRGGRQELSSYNEQFF

d_call: .
v_call: TRBV4-1
j_call: TRBJ1-2
cdr3_nt: TGCGCCAGCAGCCAAGTCGGGTTCAACTATGGCTACACCTTC
cdr3_aa: CASSQVGFNYGYTF

d_call: .
v_call: TRBV30
j_call: TRBJ1-2
cdr3_nt: TGTGCCTGGAGGGTCTGGGGGGGGGAGTATTATGGCTACACCTTC
cdr3_aa: CAWRVWGGEYYGYTF

d_call: .
v_call: TRBV19
j_call: TRBJ1-2
cdr3_nt: TGTGCCAGTAGTCCCCAGACAGGACCTAACTATGGCTACACCTTC
cdr3_aa: CASSPQTGPNYGYTF

d_call: TRBD1
v_call: TRBV18
j_call: TRBJ1-1
cdr3_nt: TGTGCCAGCTCGCAGACAGGGGGCGGCTTGAACACTGAAGCTTTCTTT
cdr3_aa: CASSQTGGGLNTEAFF

d_call: .
v_call: TRBV5-1
j_call: TRBJ2-5
cdr3_nt: TGCGCCAGCAGCTCCCGGGGGGCTGGTACAGGGACCCAGTACTTC
cdr3_aa: CASSSRGAGTGTQYF

d_call: .
v_call: TRBV7-9
j_call: TRBJ1-6
cdr3_nt: TGTGCCAGCAGCATTGGGCCAGGGGCGACTTCACCCCTCCACTTT
cdr3_aa: CASSIGPGATSPLHF

d_call: .
v_call: TRBV15
j_call: TRBJ1-5
cdr3_nt: TGTGCCACCAGCAGAGATTTGGCAGGCAATCAGCCCCAGCATTTT
cdr3_aa: CATSRDLAGNQPQHF

d_call: TRBD1
v_call: TRBV11-3
j_call: TRBJ2-1
cdr3_nt: TGTGCCAGCAGCTCCTACCCCGGGACAGGGGCCTACAATGAGCAGTTCTTC
cdr3_aa: CASSSYPGTGAYNEQFF

d_call: .
v_call: TRBV2
j_call: TRBJ1-2
cdr3_nt: TGTGCCAGCAGTGAAGGGCCGGCGGCTGGGAACTATGGCTACACCTTC
cdr3_aa: CASSEGPAAGNYGYTF

d_call: TRBD1
v_call: TRBV10-2
j_call: TRBJ2-7
cdr3_nt: TGCGCCAGCAGTCCCAGCCGGGACAGCCTCTACGAGCAGTACTTC
cdr3_aa: CASSPSRDSLYEQYF

d_call: .
v_call: TRBV5-1
j_call: TRBJ1-1
cdr3_nt: TGCGCCAGCAGCTTTGGGCCAGCGAACACTGAAGCTTTCTTT
cdr3_aa: CASSFGPANTEAFF

d_call: TRBD1
v_call: TRBV4-3
j_call: TRBJ1-1
cdr3_nt: TGCGCCAGCAGCCAGTCCGGGACAGGGGACACTGAAGCTTTCTTT
cdr3_aa: CASSQSGTGDTEAFF

d_call: .
v_call: TRBV30
j_call: TRBJ1-5
cdr3_nt: TGTGCCTGGAGCTCTACAGGGTTCAATCAGCCCCAGCATTTT
cdr3_aa: CAWSSTGFNQPQHF